This T cell receptor (beta chain) is drawn from a study of monozygotic twins with inflammatory bowel disease. Study results and limitations: Patient repertoire variability may have increased through differing immunosuppressive treatments. No detectable difference in repertoire similarity separated concordant from discordant twins, possibly as a result of limited power.

The germline V gene has CDR1 DFQATT and CDR2 SNEGSKA (reference sequence). The CDR3 is made up of 15 amino acids. The authors ran two nested PCRs of about 17 and 10 cycles on TCRalpha and TCRbeta cDNA. TCRdb reprocessed the 5' RACE reads and stores each CDR3 protein as one record, lacking DNA. In total, the table holds 110,000 to 150,000 distinct CDR3 sequences. Of note for this clonotype: Antigen specificity is unknown.

The receptor was isolated from a human donor with ulcerative colitis or Crohn's disease, or a healthy co-twin of an affected twin (not recorded which). The J gene is TRBJ1-5, the V gene TRBV20-1; TCRdb outputs TRBD1, but without DNA this stays unchecked. The sequencing sample was made of blood. The chain's CDR3 is CSARVPGNSNQPQHF.